One and the same sample provided the 20 T cell receptor beta chains below, sequenced in a study of regulatory T cells in long-lasting Graves disease. CDR3-region Arm-PCR and iRepertoire HTBI primers produced the TCR beta libraries. Each CDR3 protein gets one entry after TCRdb re-called the multiplex PCR reads with MiXCR. Here the sample spans around 450,000 distinct CDR3 sequences, 15% to 20% being singletons. Time point: newly diagnosed GD, antithyroid drugs for less than 3 months. From PBMCs, RNA was extracted and then used to make the TCR library. The same sample was also studied in work on T cells in Graves' hyperthyroidism and ophthalmopathy.

The source material was peripheral blood mononuclear cells (PBMCs), sampled at new diagnosis, from a patient treated with antithyroid drugs. The receptor source for this set is a middle-aged man with Graves disease.

This clonotype appeared many times. This chain joins TRBV28 and TRBJ1-2; D remains unclear. Germline CDR1 MDHEN, CDR2 SYDVKM. The CDR3 covers 14 residues. V lost 5 bases to trimming and J lost 2 bases, with 12 bases between them. CDR3 amino acids: CASSLIGENYGYTF. CDR3 bases: TGTGCCAGCAGTCTCATTGGGGAGAACTATGGCTACACCTTC.

This sequence joins TRBV7-9 and TRBJ2-1, with D possibly matching TRBD1 (5 bases). The CDR3 consists of 13 residues. The V end was cut by 1 base, the J end by 7 bases, with 8 bases between. Germline values: CDR1 SEHNR, CDR2 FQNEAQ (reference sequence). Here the CDR3 reads CASSLGQSNEQFF. The DNA of the CDR3 is TGTGCCAGCAGCTTAGGACAGAGTAATGAGCAGTTCTTC.

This clonotype was found a few times. V gene TRBV20-1 combines with J gene TRBJ1-1, with 8 positions matching TRBD1. Germline CDR1 DFQATT, CDR2 SNEGSKA (reference sequence). The CDR3 has 15 amino acids. With V trimmed by 6 bases and J by 5 bases, 14 bases remained unmatched. The DNA for the CDR3 is TGCAGTGCCTCCCCCGACGACAGGGGTAGGACTGAAGCTTTCTTT. Translated: CSASPDDRGRTEAFF.

The J gene is TRBJ1-2, the V gene TRBV4-1; D not resolved. In germline, CDR1 is MGHRA, CDR2 YSYEKL. The CDR3 length is 13 residues. The V end was cut by 5 bases, the J end by 8 bases, with 15 bases between. DNA of the CDR3: TGCGCCAGCAGCGAAGCCCCAATAGGAGGCTACACCTTC. It yields the protein CASSEAPIGGYTF.

In the case of this clonotype: This probably arose from a read error, given a far larger clone one base away. The V and J genes are TRBV6-2 or TRBV6-3 and TRBJ2-4, with TRBD2 identical over 9 bases. With the DNA end fitting TRBJ2-1 better, the J assignment may be wrong. The CDR3 is 13 amino acids. Germline CDR1 and CDR2: MNHEY and SVGEGT. This CDR3 reads CASSYGREGPQFF. For the CDR3, the DNA is TGTGCCAGCAGTTACGGGCGGGAGGGGCCCCAGTTCTTC.

There are many counts of this clonotype. The chain links TRBV30 to TRBJ1-1, with D tentatively TRBD1 (6 bases). The CDR3 is made up of 13 amino acids. The germline gives CDR1 GTSNPN, CDR2 SVGIG (reference sequence). V was pared by 0 bases and J by 11 bases, with 16 bases between. The CDR3 loop is CAWSVRGRLGAFF. CDR3 DNA sequence: TGTGCCTGGAGTGTCCGGGGGCGCCTTGGGGCTTTCTTT.

This chain uses TRBV5-1 with TRBJ2-3, with 7 bases that match TRBD2. Germline V gene data show CDR1 as SGHRS and CDR2 as YFSETQ. The CDR3 covers 18 residues. J gave up 0 bases and V 5 bases, and 15 bases lay outside the gene matches. The CDR3 DNA reads as TGCGCCAGCAGTCGGAGCGCTGCGGGAGCCGGAAGCACAGATACGCAGTATTTT. It yields the protein CASSRSAAGAGSTDTQYF.

A few counts support this clonotype. The chain has TRBV6-2 or TRBV6-3 and TRBJ2-5; 12 nucleotides align to TRBD2. The CDR3 runs to 18 residues. Germline V gene sequence: CDR1 MNHEY, CDR2 SVGEGT. V shed 8 bases, J shed 4 bases, and the junction held 17 bases outside the gene matches. The CDR3 here is CASVDRGGPGLAGETQYF. CDR3 DNA sequence: TGTGCCAGCGTGGACAGAGGGGGACCGGGACTAGCGGGAGAGACCCAGTACTTC.

This clonotype has more than one count but fewer than ten. The chain recombines TRBV30 with TRBJ1-3, with TRBD1 matching 8 bases. The length of the CDR3 is 15 residues. V lost 2 bases to trimming and J lost 3 bases; unmatched junction nucleotides: 6. The germline V gene encodes CDR1 GTSNPN and CDR2 SVGIG (reference sequence). The CDR3 region has the DNA TGTGCCTGGAGTACCCCGGACAGGGATGGAAACACCATATATTTT. This codes for CAWSTPDRDGNTIYF.

Concerning this clonotype itself: This may stem from a read error, because a much larger clone lies one nucleotide away. The rearrangement links TRBV28 to TRBJ2-2; D possibly matches TRBD1 or TRBD2 (5 bases each). The germline V gene has CDR1 MDHEN and CDR2 SYDVKM. The CDR3 length is 13 residues. Trimming stripped 3 bases from V and 9 bases from J, with 11 bases between. Here the CDR3 reads CASSLGDARELFF. CDR3 DNA: TGTGCCAGCAGTTTGGGGGATGCCCGGGAGCTGTTTTTT.

This clonotype was seen a handful of times. The chain uses TRBV11-3 and TRBJ2-1; D might be TRBD2 (5 bases). Trimming left V 2 bases short and J 10 bases short, with 12 bases between. The CDR3 is 13 residues long. CDR1 and CDR2 from the germline V gene are SGHNT and YENEEA. The CDR3 sequence: CASSLNPTGEQFF. The CDR3 DNA reads TGTGCCAGCAGCTTAAACCCGACGGGGGAGCAGTTCTTC. The full variable domain, rest sourced from reference TRBV11-3 and TRBJ2-1, is EAGVVQSPRYKIIEKKQPVAFWCNPISGHNTLYWYLQNLGQGPELLIRYENEEAVDDSQLPKDRFSAERLKGVDSTLKIQPAELGDSAVYLCASSLNPTGEQFFGPGTRLTVL.

The sample holds many counts of this clonotype. V and J are TRBV2 and TRBJ2-2; 7 bases match TRBD2. CDR1 is SNHLY, CDR2 FYNNEI, per germline. The CDR3 spans 14 residues. The trim removed 0 bases at V and 5 bases at J, leaving 0 bases unmatched. CDR3 coding DNA: TGTGCCAGCAGTGAAGCGGGGGGGACCGGGGAGCTGTTTTTT. Translating gives CASSEAGGTGELFF. The variable domain in full, completed from reference TRBV2 and TRBJ2-2, reads EPEVTQTPSHQVTQMGQEVILRCVPISNHLYFYWYRQILGQKVEFLVSFYNNEISEKSEIFDDQFSVERPDGSNFTLKIRSTKLEDSAMYFCASSEAGGTGELFFGEGSRLTVL.

V and J are TRBV9 and TRBJ2-2, with 11 bases matching TRBD2. Germline lookup yields CDR1 SGDLS and CDR2 YYNGEE. The CDR3 contains 19 residues. Trimming cost V 4 bases and J 4 bases; bases outside gene matches: 15. DNA of the CDR3: TGTGCCAGCAGCTCCCGACGTCTAGCGGGAGGCCTCCCCACCGGGGAGCTGTTTTTT. Its protein is CASSSRRLAGGLPTGELFF.

Many counts were recorded for this clonotype. J is TRBJ2-3 and V is TRBV5-1; 14 bases line up with TRBD2. Germline values: CDR1 SGHRS, CDR2 YFSETQ. V lost 4 bases, J lost 6 bases, and 7 bases stayed unmatched. The CDR3 runs 16 residues. CDR3 in amino acids: CASSAGTSGRGDTQYF. The CDR3 coding sequence is TGCGCCAGCAGCGCCGGGACTAGCGGGAGAGGGGATACGCAGTATTTT.

This chain joins TRBV20-1 and TRBJ2-7, with 8 bases identical to TRBD2. The CDR3 is 15 residues long. J was trimmed by 2 bases and V by 3 bases; bases with no gene match: 9. Germline V gives CDR1 DFQATT, CDR2 SNEGSKA (reference sequence). CDR3 sequence (DNA): TGCAGTGCTAGGATGACTAGCGTTAACACCTACGAGCAGTACTTC. Translating it yields CSARMTSVNTYEQYF.

The sample holds many counts of this clonotype. The J gene is TRBJ1-2, the V gene TRBV2; D ambiguous. The CDR3 has 11 residues. Germline lookup yields CDR1 SNHLY and CDR2 FYNNEI. The germline V and J ends were trimmed by 4 bases and 8 bases, with 8 bases remaining between them. This CDR3 is CASSVGVGYTF. CDR3 bases: TGTGCCAGCAGTGTCGGGGTCGGCTACACCTTC.

This clonotype was recorded a few times. The J gene is TRBJ1-5, the V gene TRBV7-2; D is undetermined. Between the trimmed V and J ends, which lost 2 bases and 7 bases, there was a span of 9 bases. Germline loops: CDR1 SGHTA, CDR2 FQGNSA. This CDR3 spans 13 amino acids. CDR3 DNA sequence: TGTGCCAGCAGCTTATCCTCCGACCAGCCCCAGCATTTT. Translation: CASSLSSDQPQHF.

CDR3 sequence: CSARPGRDLSTDTQYF. For the CDR3, the DNA is TGCAGTGCTAGACCCGGCAGGGACCTTAGCACAGATACGCAGTATTTT. The V gene is TRBV20-1, the J gene TRBJ2-3, with D perhaps given as TRBD1 or TRBD2 (5 bases each). This CDR3 region has 16 residues. Germline-derived CDR1 and CDR2 are DFQATT and SNEGSKA (reference sequence). Trimming removed 2 bases at V and 0 bases at J, with 15 bases between.

This clonotype was detected ten times or more. The chain combines TRBV19 with TRBJ2-3; 7 bases fit TRBD2. The germline gives CDR1 LNHDA, CDR2 SQIVND (reference sequence). J was trimmed by 3 bases and V by 5 bases; bases with no gene match: 5. The CDR3 contains 14 residues. The CDR3 here is CASSASGFTDTQYF. The CDR3 DNA reads as TGTGCCAGTAGTGCTAGCGGATTTACAGATACGCAGTATTTT.

The table lists this clonotype with many counts. The V gene is TRBV28, the J gene TRBJ2-7; no clear D. Germline CDR1 and CDR2: MDHEN and SYDVKM. This CDR3 has 14 residues. V shed 1 base and J shed 5 bases, with 12 bases lying between them. Here the CDR3 reads CASSLLLMRHEQYF. CDR3 nucleotide sequence: TGTGCCAGCAGTTTATTACTAATGAGGCACGAGCAGTACTTC.